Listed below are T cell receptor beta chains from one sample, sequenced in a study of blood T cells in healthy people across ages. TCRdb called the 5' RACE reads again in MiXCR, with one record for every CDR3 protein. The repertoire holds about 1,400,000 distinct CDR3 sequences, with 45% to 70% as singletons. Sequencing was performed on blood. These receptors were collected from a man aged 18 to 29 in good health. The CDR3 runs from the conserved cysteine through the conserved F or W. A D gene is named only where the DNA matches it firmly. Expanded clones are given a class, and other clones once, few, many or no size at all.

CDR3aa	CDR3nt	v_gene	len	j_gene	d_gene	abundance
CASSVWLAGGTGTDTQYF	TGTGCCAGCAGCGTTTGGTTAGCGGGGGGGACGGGCACAGATACGCAGTATTTT	TRBV9	18	TRBJ2-3	TRBD2	.
CSVDIGAGETQYF	TGCAGCGTTGATATAGGGGCTGGGGAGACCCAGTACTTC	TRBV29-1	13	TRBJ2-5	.	.
CASARLAGGQADTQYF	TGTGCCAGCGCTCGACTAGCGGGGGGGCAGGCAGATACGCAGTATTTT	TRBV7-9	16	TRBJ2-3	TRBD2	.
CASRTGAPGWNQPQHF	TGTGCCAGCAGAACCGGAGCCCCGGGGTGGAATCAGCCCCAGCATTTT	TRBV12-3/TRBV12-4	16	TRBJ1-5	.	few
CASSYLTKNSYNEQFF	TGTGCCAGCAGTTACCTGACGAAAAACTCCTACAATGAGCAGTTCTTC	TRBV12-3/TRBV12-4	16	TRBJ2-1	.	.
CSHSRAHNSPLHF	TGCAGTCACAGCCGGGCCCATAATTCACCCCTCCACTTT	TRBV20-1	13	TRBJ1-6	.	few
CASLLAMQGTQYF	TGTGCCAGCTTACTAGCCATGCAGGGGACCCAGTACTTC	TRBV25-1	13	TRBJ2-5	.	.
CASNPSGSLETQYF	TGTGCCAGCAACCCTAGCGGGAGTTTGGAGACCCAGTACTTC	TRBV14	14	TRBJ2-5	TRBD2	few
CAISEVREQFF	TGTGCCATCAGTGAGGTCCGTGAGCAGTTCTTC	TRBV10-3	11	TRBJ2-1	.	.
CASSQGPRQRSNEQFF	TGTGCCAGCAGCCAAGGCCCGAGACAGCGCTCCAATGAGCAGTTCTTC	TRBV4-2	16	TRBJ2-1	.	.
CAISESGGASYGYTF	TGTGCCATCAGTGAGTCAGGGGGCGCAAGCTATGGCTACACCTTC	TRBV10-3	15	TRBJ1-2	TRBD1	.
CASSLGWAGATDTQYF	TGTGCCAGCAGCTTAGGGTGGGCGGGGGCCACAGATACGCAGTATTTT	TRBV11-2	16	TRBJ2-3	.	.
CARLGDEQFF	TGTGCCAGACTGGGCGATGAGCAGTTCTTC	TRBV2	10	TRBJ2-1	.	few